These 31 T cell receptor beta chains were all obtained from the same sample, sequenced in a study of shared clonotypes between healthy human individuals. Clones were sequenced by immunoSEQ multiplex PCR, and TCRdb holds only the in-frame ones, with some missing. The data hold a few million clones, with just over 90% observed a single time. Sequencing used naive CD4+ T cells sorted from blood. Stated subset: CD45RA+ positively selected. The receptors here all came from a man between 18 and 35 years old in good health.

Here the CDR3 reads CASSLMGPPTGNTIYF. DNA of the CDR3: TGTGCCAGCAGTTTAATGGGACCTCCAACTGGAAACACCATATATTTT. The chain employs TRBV27 and TRBJ1-3; D possibly corresponds to TRBD1 (5 bases). In germline, CDR1 is MNHEY, CDR2 SMNVEV (reference sequence). The V gene lost 2 bases and the J gene lost 2 bases, with 13 bases spanning the gap. CDR3 length: 16 amino acids.

The chain uses TRBV6-6 and TRBJ1-2; D is unclear. This CDR3 region has 15 residues. The germline V gene has CDR1 MNHNY and CDR2 SVGAGI (reference sequence). V lost 5 bases and J 4 bases, leaving 17 bases between the germline ends. The CDR3 coding sequence is TGTGCCAGCAGTCGAGACACCCCGATAGCCTATGGCTACACCTTC. This gives the protein CASSRDTPIAYGYTF.

V gene TRBV18 combines with J gene TRBJ2-1, with 14 bases identical to TRBD2. The trim removed 3 bases at V and 6 bases at J, leaving 7 bases unmatched. The CDR3 covers 17 residues. CDR1 KGHSH and CDR2 LQKENI come from the germline V gene. The CDR3 sequence: CASSPLPGTSGSNEQFF. CDR3 DNA: TGTGCCAGCTCACCCCTCCCAGGGACTAGCGGGAGCAATGAGCAGTTCTTC.

The V and J genes are TRBV2 and TRBJ2-5; 10 positions agree with TRBD1. The germline CDR1 and CDR2 sequences are SNHLY and FYNNEI. The CDR3 loop spans 16 amino acids. Trimming at V came to 4 bases and at J to 5 bases, leaving 10 bases not matched to a gene. CDR3 amino acids: CASSARRTTGGETQYF. The CDR3 nucleotides read TGTGCCAGCAGTGCAAGGAGAACGACAGGGGGCGAGACCCAGTACTTC.

This clone was recorded only once. The V and J genes are TRBV30 and TRBJ2-5, with D possibly matching TRBD1 (7 bases). Deletions cut 2 bases from V and 4 bases from J, with 20 bases between. Germline CDR1 GTSNPN, CDR2 SVGIG (reference sequence). The CDR3 totals 16 residues. The CDR3: CAWSPRKAGGGETQYF. As DNA, the CDR3 is TGTGCCTGGAGTCCCCGGAAGGCAGGGGGAGGAGAGACCCAGTACTTC.

The rearrangement uses TRBV13 and TRBJ2-2; 7 bases are a match to TRBD1. Per germline, CDR1 PRHDT and CDR2 FYEKMQ (reference sequence). The CDR3 is 13 amino acids. With V trimmed by 8 bases and J by 3 bases, 3 bases remained unmatched. DNA for the CDR3: TGTGCCAGCCGTCAGGGGGACACCGGGGAGCTGTTTTTT. The encoded protein is CASRQGDTGELFF. Full variable domain (remainder filled in from reference TRBV13 and TRBJ2-2): AAGVIQSPRHLIKEKRETATLKCYPIPRHDTVYWYQQGPGQDPQFLISFYEKMQSDKGSIPDRFSAQQFSDYHSELNMSSLELGDSALYFCASRQGDTGELFFGEGSRLTVL.

The chain joins TRBV6-1 to TRBJ1-6; D gene ambiguous. The CDR3 sequence is 16 residues long. Trimming took off 2 bases at V and 6 bases at J, with 14 bases between the two ends. The V gene's germline CDR1 is MNHNS and CDR2 SASEGT. CDR3 loop: CASSERRIQGNSPLHF. The CDR3 region has the DNA TGTGCCAGCAGTGAACGGAGGATTCAAGGTAATTCACCCCTCCACTTT.

The chain couples TRBV30 to TRBJ2-2, with TRBD1 as a possible D gene (5 bases). Germline CDR1 and CDR2: GTSNPN and SVGIG (reference sequence). CDR3 length: 17 amino acids. Trimming shortened V by 2 bases and J by 0 bases, and 16 bases separated the two germline ends. For the CDR3, the DNA is TGTGCCTGGAGTAGGGGCAGGGTTGCCGCGAACACCGGGGAGCTGTTTTTT. Residues: CAWSRGRVAANTGELFF.

This chain connects TRBV7-9 to TRBJ2-1; 9 nucleotides agree with TRBD2. Per germline, CDR1 SEHNR and CDR2 FQNEAQ (reference sequence). This CDR3 is built from 19 residues. V was clipped by 2 bases and J by 7 bases; unmatched bases: 18. CDR3 sequence (DNA): TGTGCCAGCAGCTTATGGGGGAGGAGCGGCGGGAGGGCAAAGAATGAGCAGTTCTTC. It codes for CASSLWGRSGGRAKNEQFF. The variable domain in full, completed from reference TRBV7-9 and TRBJ2-1, reads DTGVSQNPRHKITKRGQNVTFRCDPISEHNRLYWYRQTLGQGPEFLTYFQNEAQLEKSRLLSDRFSAERPKGSFSTLEIQRTEQGDSAMYLCASSLWGRSGGRAKNEQFFGPGTRLTVL.

This clone was seen once. V and J are TRBV28 and TRBJ2-2; TRBD1 matches 8 bases. J lost 4 bases, V lost 6 bases, and 4 bases had no gene match. Germline CDR1 and CDR2: MDHEN and SYDVKM. The CDR3 extends over 14 amino acids. The CDR3 protein is CASSRTGFTGELFF. The CDR3 DNA reads as TGTGCCAGCAGCCGGACAGGGTTCACCGGGGAGCTGTTTTTT.

The rearrangement uses TRBV5-4 and TRBJ2-3; 11 bases align to TRBD2. V was pared by 1 base and J by 14 bases, with 9 bases of the junction left unmatched. The germline gives CDR1 SGHNT, CDR2 YYREEE (reference sequence). The CDR3 is 14 residues long. CDR3 protein: CASSLSLAGGRTYF. CDR3 nucleotide sequence: TGTGCCAGCAGCTTGTCCCTAGCGGGAGGTCGTACGTATTTT. The whole variable domain, remainder taken from reference TRBV5-4 and TRBJ2-3, is ETGVTQSPTHLIKTRGQQVTLRCSSQSGHNTVSWYQQALGQGPQFIFQYYREEENGRGNFPPRFSGLQFPNYSSELNVNALELDDSALYLCASSLSLAGGRTYFGPGTRLTVL.

The chain is built from TRBV5-4 and TRBJ1-4; no firm D call. V was clipped by 4 bases and J by 5 bases, with 15 bases between them. CDR3 length: 15 residues. Germline-derived CDR1 and CDR2 are SGHNT and YYREEE (reference sequence). The CDR3 nucleotides are TGTGCCAGCAGCCCCGTTCCAGTTCCCAATGAAAAACTGTTTTTT. Its protein is CASSPVPVPNEKLFF.

The chain has TRBV6-1 and TRBJ2-6, with D possibly called TRBD1 or TRBD2 (5 bases each). CDR3 length: 15 amino acids. The V end lost 6 bases, the J end lost 4 bases, and 13 bases lay between the germline ends. Germline loops: CDR1 MNHNS, CDR2 SASEGT. DNA for the CDR3: TGTGCCAGCAGCGAGGGGTTGGCGGGGGCCAACGTCCTGACTTTC. Protein sequence: CASSEGLAGANVLTF.

J is TRBJ1-4 and V is TRBV5-1, with D maybe TRBD1 (6 bases). V lost 0 bases to trimming and J lost 7 bases, with 13 bases between them. CDR3 length: 15 residues. Germline-derived CDR1 and CDR2 are SGHRS and YFSETQ. The CDR3 is CASSLVRGAPEKLFF. The CDR3 DNA reads as TGCGCCAGCAGCTTGGTTCGGGGGGCCCCTGAAAAACTGTTTTTT.

The genes are TRBV6-4 and TRBJ1-1, with a tentative D call TRBD1 (5 bases). The CDR3 has 17 amino acids. The V end lost 7 bases, the J end lost 2 bases, and 23 bases lay between the germline ends. Germline V lookup: CDR1 MRHNA, CDR2 SNTAGT. The CDR3 loop reads CASKKAAGTDFNTEAFF. For the CDR3, the DNA is TGTGCCAGCAAGAAAGCTGCTGGGACGGACTTTAACACTGAAGCTTTCTTT.

This clone was observed a handful of times. The genes are TRBV16 and TRBJ1-2; a possible D gene is TRBD1 (5 bases). The CDR3 sequence is 13 residues long. Germline V lookup: CDR1 KGHSY, CDR2 FQNENV. Trimming pared 5 bases from V and 8 bases from J, leaving 15 bases between. The CDR3 DNA follows: TGTGCCAGCAGCTCGACTACAGGTCTCGGCTACACCTTC. Encoded protein: CASSSTTGLGYTF.

This chain joins TRBV10-3 and TRBJ2-1; D is ambiguous. The length of the CDR3 is 13 residues. Trimming shortened V by 0 bases and J by 9 bases, and 9 bases separated the two germline ends. The germline V gene has CDR1 ENHRY and CDR2 SYGVKD. CDR3 DNA sequence: TGTGCCATCAGTGAGTCGATGGTTGGTGAGCAGTTCTTC. Amino acids: CAISESMVGEQFF.

This chain connects TRBV10-1 to TRBJ1-1, with D hard to call. The CDR3 loop spans 12 amino acids. V was trimmed by 5 bases and J by 11 bases, leaving 15 bases between them. CDR1 is WNHNN and CDR2 is SYGVQD in the germline V gene (reference sequence). The CDR3 is CASSTSGVGAFF. DNA for the CDR3: TGCGCCAGCAGTACCTCGGGTGTGGGGGCTTTCTTT.

The chain employs TRBV6-1 and TRBJ1-6, with D unclear. Germline assignment: CDR1 MNHNS and CDR2 SASEGT. CDR3 length: 13 residues. Trimming removed 2 bases at V and 10 bases at J, with 9 bases between. CDR3 loop: CASSETDESPLHF. CDR3 nucleotides: TGTGCCAGCAGTGAAACTGACGAGTCACCCCTCCACTTT.

The chain links TRBV10-3 to TRBJ2-7, with TRBD2 matching 10 bases. Germline V lookup: CDR1 ENHRY, CDR2 SYGVKD. Trimming took 3 bases from V and 2 from J; bases not matched to a gene: 7. CDR3 length equals 16 residues. The CDR3 loop reads CAISEKALAGAYEQYF. CDR3 in DNA: TGTGCCATCAGTGAAAAGGCCCTAGCGGGAGCCTACGAGCAGTACTTC.

Comments on this clone: Other DNA sequences in the same sample also yield this CDR3. The gene calls are TRBV6-1 and TRBJ1-6; TRBD1 is a possible D gene (5 bases). V lost 8 bases to trimming and J lost 0 bases, with 11 bases between them. The CDR3 spans 15 residues. Germline V gene sequence: CDR1 MNHNS, CDR2 SASEGT. CDR3 sequence (DNA): TGTGCCAGCCGGGACGGAAGCTCCTATAATTCACCCCTCCACTTT. Amino acid sequence: CASRDGSSYNSPLHF.

The CDR3 protein is CASSYSLGRNTEAFF. As DNA, the CDR3 is TGTGCCAGCAGTTACTCGTTAGGTCGGAACACTGAAGCTTTCTTT. This rearrangement joins TRBV6-5 to TRBJ1-1, with D hard to call. This CDR3 is 15 amino acids long. The V and J ends lost 0 bases and 1 base respectively, with 9 bases between them. Germline CDR1 and CDR2: MNHEY and SVGAGI.

The rearrangement uses TRBV5-1 and TRBJ2-7; tentatively, D is TRBD2 (5 bases). V dropped 5 bases and J dropped 0 bases, with 15 bases sitting between them. Germline CDR1 and CDR2: SGHRS and YFSETQ. This CDR3 has 15 residues. CDR3 residues: CASRLQDWSSYEQYF. DNA of the CDR3: TGCGCCAGCAGACTGCAGGACTGGAGCTCCTACGAGCAGTACTTC.

The chain combines TRBV5-1 with TRBJ2-1, with a possible D match to TRBD2 (5 bases). The CDR3 loop spans 13 amino acids. Germline loops: CDR1 SGHRS, CDR2 YFSETQ. The ends were cut back, 3 bases at V and 9 bases at J, with 13 bases in the middle. This chain's CDR3 is CASSSGGEGEQFF. Here the CDR3 DNA reads TGCGCCAGCAGCTCTGGAGGCGAGGGTGAGCAGTTCTTC.

Note on this clone: This specimen includes other DNA sequences encoding the same CDR3. This chain connects TRBV12-5 to TRBJ1-5, with 7 bases matching TRBD1. The CDR3 is 14 amino acids. Trimming at V came to 6 bases and at J to 4 bases, leaving 6 bases not matched to a gene. Germline CDR1 and CDR2: LGHNT and FRNRAP. CDR3 region: CASGPAGGNQPQHF. CDR3 sequence (DNA): TGTGCTAGTGGCCCCGCAGGGGGAAATCAGCCCCAGCATTTT.

A note on this clone: Other nucleotide sequences from this sample produce the same CDR3. The V gene is TRBV5-1, the J gene TRBJ1-1; D is unclear. This CDR3 has 13 residues. V lost 0 bases, J lost 8 bases, and 11 bases lay in between. Germline V gives CDR1 SGHRS, CDR2 YFSETQ. This chain's CDR3 is CASSLAGRSEAFF. The CDR3 DNA is TGCGCCAGCAGCTTGGCCGGGAGGTCAGAAGCTTTCTTT.

Notes on this clone: The same CDR3 is also encoded by other DNA sequences in this sample. The CDR3 here is CASSYSRETQYF. As DNA, the CDR3 is TGTGCCAGCAGTTACTCGAGAGAGACCCAGTACTTC. V gene TRBV6-6 combines with J gene TRBJ2-5; D remains unclear. Per the germline V gene, CDR1 is MNHNY and CDR2 is SVGAGI (reference sequence). The CDR3 is made up of 12 amino acids. V gave up 0 bases and J gave up 4 bases, with 3 bases separating them.

The J gene is TRBJ2-7, the V gene TRBV7-2; 7 bases fit TRBD2. With 1 base clipped from V and 3 bases from J, the junction kept 9 bases outside the gene matches. CDR1 is SGHTA and CDR2 is FQGNSA in the germline V gene. The CDR3 spans 16 residues. Here the CDR3 reads CASSLGGGASSYEQYF. As DNA, the CDR3 is TGTGCCAGCAGCTTAGGGGGAGGGGCTAGCAGCTACGAGCAGTACTTC. The full variable domain, its missing parts supplied by reference TRBV7-2 and TRBJ2-7, is GAGVSQSPSNKVTEKGKDVELRCDPISGHTALYWYRQSLGQGLEFLIYFQGNSAPDKSGLPSDRFSAERTGGSVSTLTIQRTQQEDSAVYLCASSLGGGASSYEQYFGPGTRLTVT.

The CDR3 coding sequence is TGTGCCAGCTCACCAAACTATCCGAACACCGGGGAGCTGTTTTTT. Translated, it gives CASSPNYPNTGELFF. The rearrangement links TRBV18 to TRBJ2-2; unclear D gene. V was trimmed by 2 bases and J by 0 bases, leaving 7 bases between them. The CDR3 loop spans 15 amino acids. Germline CDR1 KGHSH, CDR2 LQKENI.

The rearrangement uses TRBV5-1 and TRBJ2-7; a weak D match, TRBD1 (5 bases). Germline-derived CDR1 and CDR2 are SGHRS and YFSETQ. V lost 4 bases and J lost 2, with 10 bases in between. The length of the CDR3 is 13 residues. DNA for the CDR3: TGCGCCAGCAGCCAGGACAACACCTACGAGCAGTACTTC. Amino acid sequence: CASSQDNTYEQYF.

The rearrangement joins TRBV5-6 to TRBJ2-5; a possible D gene is TRBD1 (6 bases). The tail of the sequence fits TRBJ2-7 better, so the J call may be wrong. Germline V lookup: CDR1 SGHDT, CDR2 YYEEEE. CDR3 length equals 14 residues. CDR3 region: CASSWTDRSYEQYF. Written as DNA, the CDR3 is TGTGCCAGCAGCTGGACAGACCGCTCCTACGAGCAGTACTTC.